The 19 T cell receptor beta chains below were found in one sample sequenced in a study of control samples from healthy donors and cancer patients. Clones were read by immunoSEQ multiplex PCR, and TCRdb kept only the in-frame ones, dropping some. The sample has 160,000 or so clones; about 93% are singletons. Sequencing was performed on blood. Receptor source: a man aged 50-59 years in good health.

V gene TRBV7-2 combines with J gene TRBJ2-7; 13 bases line up with TRBD2. The germline CDR1 and CDR2 sequences are SGHTA and FQGNSA. V was pared by 7 bases and J by 6 bases, with 9 bases of the junction left unmatched. The CDR3 contains 15 residues. The CDR3 DNA reads TGTGCCAGCACCAAGGGACTAGCGGGGCCCCCCGAGCAGTACTTC. It encodes CASTKGLAGPPEQYF.

This chain uses TRBV27 with TRBJ2-1, with TRBD2 as a possible D gene (6 bases). The CDR3 covers 14 residues. Per germline, CDR1 MNHEY and CDR2 SMNVEV (reference sequence). Trimming left V 5 bases short and J 8 bases short, with 16 bases between. The CDR3 sequence: CASSPDRAGYEQFF. Written as DNA, the CDR3 is TGTGCCAGCAGTCCGGACCGGGCGGGATATGAGCAGTTCTTC.

CDR3 amino acids: CASSPIWGQGRQPQHF. CDR3 nucleotide sequence: TGTGCCAGCAGTCCGATATGGGGGCAGGGACGTCAGCCCCAGCATTTT. V is TRBV28 and J is TRBJ1-5; a possible D gene is TRBD1 (6 bases). The CDR3 extends over 16 amino acids. V was cut by 5 bases and J by 6 bases, with 20 bases left in between. Germline loops: CDR1 MDHEN, CDR2 SYDVKM.

V is TRBV21-1 and J is TRBJ2-7. TRBV21-1 is a recognized pseudogene. This CDR3 region has 13 residues. The CDR3 DNA sequence: TGTGCCAGCAGCAAAGCGGGGAACTACGAGCAGTACTTC. It encodes CASSKAGNYEQYF.

V is TRBV5-1 and J is TRBJ2-6, with 9 nucleotides matching TRBD2. The CDR3 sequence is 18 residues long. The germline CDR1 and CDR2 sequences are SGHRS and YFSETQ. V gave up 0 bases and J gave up 0 bases; unmatched junction bases: 4. CDR3 in DNA: TGCGCCAGCAGCTTGGATCCTAGCGGGGACTCTGGGGCCAACGTCCTGACTTTC. Amino acid sequence: CASSLDPSGDSGANVLTF.

The chain carries TRBV29-1 and TRBJ1-2; TRBD1 aligns across 7 bases. The V and J ends lost 3 bases and 8 bases, in that order; junction bases with no gene match: 9. Germline V gene lookup returns CDR1 SQVTM and CDR2 ANQGSEA. This CDR3 spans 13 amino acids. The CDR3 loop is CSVEKQGVYGYTF. The CDR3 bases are TGCAGCGTTGAGAAGCAGGGGGTTTACGGCTACACCTTC.

V gene TRBV28 combines with J gene TRBJ1-3; 7 nucleotides align to TRBD1. The CDR3 consists of 17 residues. CDR1 is MDHEN, CDR2 SYDVKM, per germline. V was pared by 5 bases and J by 0 bases, with 10 bases of the junction left unmatched. The CDR3 loop is CASSVPGQLSSGNTIYF. The CDR3 DNA is TGTGCCAGCAGTGTTCCGGGACAGCTTAGCTCTGGAAACACCATATATTTT.

The J gene is TRBJ2-6, the V gene TRBV3-1 (or the pseudogene TRBV3-2), with 9 bases that match TRBD2. Germline values: CDR1 LGHDT, CDR2 YNNKEL (reference sequence). CDR3 length equals 16 residues. The junction had 3 bases not matched to a gene; V was cut back by 4 bases and J by 2 bases. The CDR3 sequence is CASSLVAGAGANVLTF. The CDR3 nucleotides read TGTGCCAGCAGCCTGGTAGCGGGAGCTGGGGCCAACGTCCTGACTTTC.

The gene calls are TRBV28 and TRBJ1-3; D unresolved. Germline V lookup: CDR1 MDHEN, CDR2 SYDVKM. The CDR3 runs to 16 residues. Trimming took off 0 bases at V and 0 bases at J, with 9 bases between the two ends. The CDR3 DNA reads TGTGCCAGCAGTTTATGGGGGTACGACTCTGGAAACACCATATATTTT. This gives the protein CASSLWGYDSGNTIYF. The full variable domain, completed using reference TRBV28 and TRBJ1-3, is DVKVTQSSRYLVKRTGEKVFLECVQDMDHENMFWYRQDPGLGLRLIYFSYDVKMKEKGDIPEGYSVSREKKERFSLILESASTNQTSMYLCASSLWGYDSGNTIYFGEGSWLTVV.

The chain combines TRBV18 with TRBJ2-4; TRBD1 might be the D (6 bases). The CDR3 is 14 amino acids. The V and J ends lost 3 bases and 6 bases respectively, with 12 bases between them. CDR1 is KGHSH and CDR2 is LQKENI in the germline V gene. CDR3 residues: CASSPGQGGNIQYF. CDR3 nucleotide sequence: TGTGCCAGCTCACCCGGACAAGGGGGAAACATTCAGTACTTC.

The chain joins TRBV6-5 to TRBJ2-1, with 9 bases lining up with TRBD1. Unmatched junction bases numbered 5, after V lost 6 bases and J lost 2 bases. The CDR3 length is 15 residues. Germline lookup yields CDR1 MNHEY and CDR2 SVGAGI. The CDR3 sequence: CASSQNRGPYNEQFF. The DNA of the CDR3 is TGTGCCAGCAGCCAAAACAGGGGGCCCTACAATGAGCAGTTCTTC.

This clone came up once. This chain links TRBV12-5 with TRBJ2-7; 10 bases match TRBD2. Per germline, CDR1 LGHNT and CDR2 FRNRAP. V shed 10 bases and J 3 bases; nucleotides not matched to a gene: 6. The length of the CDR3 is 13 residues. CDR3 bases: TGTGCTATGGTCCTAGCGGGAGACTACGAGCAGTACTTC. This gives the protein CAMVLAGDYEQYF.

Worth noting for this clone: In the same sample, other DNA sequences code for this CDR3. The chain links TRBV28 to TRBJ2-1; D might be TRBD2 (7 bases). There are 14 residues in the CDR3. Germline V gene data show CDR1 as MDHEN and CDR2 as SYDVKM. Trimming shortened V by 5 bases and J by 4 bases, and 12 bases separated the two germline ends. The CDR3 DNA reads as TGTGCCAGCAGTCTGGGGGGGCTTTACAATGAGCAGTTCTTC. As protein: CASSLGGLYNEQFF.

The chain joins TRBV6-5 to TRBJ2-3; D might be TRBD1 or TRBD2, each matching 6 bases. CDR3 length: 14 amino acids. The germline V and J ends were trimmed by 7 bases and 1 base, with 12 bases remaining between them. Per germline, CDR1 MNHEY and CDR2 SVGAGI. This chain's CDR3 is CASTIRGGTDTQYF. Here the CDR3 DNA reads TGTGCCAGCACCATAAGGGGGGGCACAGATACGCAGTATTTT.

The chain recombines TRBV5-1 with TRBJ1-2, with D uncertain. The germline V gene encodes CDR1 SGHRS and CDR2 YFSETQ. V lost 3 bases and J 0 bases, leaving 9 bases between the germline ends. The CDR3 has 14 amino acids. CDR3 sequence: CASSWHKTNYGYTF. CDR3 DNA: TGCGCCAGCAGCTGGCATAAGACTAACTATGGCTACACCTTC.

V gene TRBV9 combines with J gene TRBJ2-3; 9 nucleotides line up with TRBD1. The CDR3 is made up of 16 amino acids. Looked up from germline, CDR1 is SGDLS and CDR2 is YYNGEE. With V trimmed by 3 bases and J by 3 bases, 8 bases remained unmatched. The DNA of the CDR3 is TGTGCCAGCAGCGCCACCGGGACAGGGATAACAGATACGCAGTATTTT. Encoded protein: CASSATGTGITDTQYF.

J is TRBJ2-1 and V is TRBV7-8; 9 nucleotides align to TRBD1. Unmatched junction bases numbered 15, after V lost 4 bases and J lost 8 bases. The CDR3 consists of 17 residues. The germline gives CDR1 SGHVS, CDR2 FQNEAQ. The CDR3 bases are TGTGCCAGCAGCTGGACCGGGACAGGGAGGATTAGGGATGAGCAGTTCTTC. Protein: CASSWTGTGRIRDEQFF. The full variable domain, its missing parts supplied by reference TRBV7-8 and TRBJ2-1, is GAGVSQSPRYKVAKRGQDVALRCDPISGHVSLFWYQQALGQGPEFLTYFQNEAQLDKSGLPSDRFFAERPEGSVSTLKIQRTQQEDSAVYLCASSWTGTGRIRDEQFFGPGTRLTVL.

The chain links TRBV2 to TRBJ1-6; 8 bases line up with TRBD1. With 5 bases clipped from V and 6 bases from J, the junction kept 6 bases outside the gene matches. The CDR3 consists of 15 residues. CDR1 and CDR2 from the germline V gene are SNHLY and FYNNEI. The CDR3 sequence: CASSQGALLNSPLHF. The CDR3 nucleotides read TGTGCCAGCAGTCAGGGGGCCCTTCTTAATTCACCCCTCCACTTT.

This rearrangement joins TRBV19 to TRBJ2-1, with D possibly TRBD2 on 5 matching bases. CDR3 size: 15 residues. Per germline, CDR1 LNHDA and CDR2 SQIVND (reference sequence). V shed 5 bases and J shed 5 bases, with 16 bases lying between them. DNA of the CDR3: TGTGCCAGTAGTGCCGACCCGAGGGTACACAATGAGCAGTTCTTC. Translation: CASSADPRVHNEQFF.